One sample yielded the 20 T cell receptor beta chains listed below, sequenced in a study of blood T cell repertoires in COVID-19. Generated by immunoSEQ multiplex PCR, the TCRdb table keeps only in-frame clones and is missing some. Here the sample spans 110,000 or so clones, approximately 85% being singletons. The sample taken for sequencing was peripheral blood. The source of these receptors is a man in his fifties with acute or convalescent COVID-19.

The chain joins TRBV3-1 (or the pseudogene TRBV3-2) to TRBJ1-1; TRBD1 might be the D (5 bases). The CDR3 loop spans 15 amino acids. Trimming removed 2 bases at V and 1 base at J, with 11 bases between. Per the germline V gene, CDR1 is LGHDT and CDR2 is YNNKEL (reference sequence). The DNA for the CDR3 is TGTGCCAGCAGCCAATGGGGCCGCGCGAACACTGAAGCTTTCTTT. Translating it yields CASSQWGRANTEAFF.

The rearrangement links TRBV11-3 to TRBJ2-3; 9 bases align to TRBD1. The J segment lost 11 bases and the V segment lost 3 bases, leaving 15 bases of the junction unmatched. The CDR3 consists of 16 residues. The V gene's germline CDR1 is SGHNT and CDR2 YENEEA. CDR3 loop: CASSFRIGTGYVGQYF. CDR3 nucleotide sequence: TGTGCCAGCAGCTTTAGAATTGGGACAGGGTACGTCGGGCAGTATTTT.

The CDR3 nucleotides read TGTGCCAGTGGCCCTGACAGGAGCAATGGCTACACCTTC. Translated: CASGPDRSNGYTF. The gene calls are TRBV2 and TRBJ1-2; a possible D gene is TRBD1 (6 bases). Germline CDR1 SNHLY, CDR2 FYNNEI. The CDR3 extends over 13 amino acids. With 9 bases removed from V and 6 bases from J, the gap between germline ends came to 17 bases.

This clone was observed a handful of times. CDR3: CASSLGGTEDNYGYTF. The DNA for the CDR3 is TGCGCCAGCAGCTTGGGAGGGACAGAAGATAATTATGGCTACACCTTC. The chain recombines TRBV5-1 with TRBJ1-2; 7 bases line up with TRBD1. Trimming at V came to 0 bases and at J to 5 bases, leaving 10 bases not matched to a gene. The CDR3 length is 16 residues. Looked up from germline, CDR1 is SGHRS and CDR2 is YFSETQ.

The chain links TRBV27 to TRBJ1-2; 7 positions match TRBD1. Germline trimming cut 3 bases from V and 7 bases from J; bases unmatched to any gene: 5. Looked up from germline, CDR1 is MNHEY and CDR2 is SMNVEV (reference sequence). This CDR3 has 13 residues. CDR3: CASSLAQGVGYTF. CDR3 nucleotides: TGTGCCAGCAGTTTGGCGCAGGGGGTTGGCTACACCTTC.

J is TRBJ2-7 and V is TRBV5-1; 8 nucleotides agree with TRBD2. Germline CDR1 and CDR2: SGHRS and YFSETQ. The CDR3 loop spans 16 amino acids. The J segment lost 0 bases and the V segment lost 4 bases, leaving 9 bases of the junction unmatched. CDR3 residues: CASSIAGTTISYEQYF. For the CDR3, the DNA is TGCGCCAGCAGCATAGCGGGGACGACTATCTCCTACGAGCAGTACTTC.

This chain uses TRBV27 with TRBJ1-6, with D possibly matching TRBD1 (6 bases). The CDR3 runs to 16 residues. The germline CDR1 and CDR2 sequences are MNHEY and SMNVEV (reference sequence). Trimming removed 7 bases at V and 9 bases at J, with 22 bases between. CDR3 amino acids: CASTNMRGGASSPLHF. Here the CDR3 DNA reads TGTGCCAGCACCAACATGAGGGGGGGCGCCAGTTCACCCCTCCACTTT.

J is TRBJ1-6 and V is TRBV15, with 10 bases lining up with TRBD1. The CDR3 loop spans 16 amino acids. V was clipped by 0 bases and J by 9 bases; unmatched bases: 5. Germline V gives CDR1 LNHNV, CDR2 YYDKDF (reference sequence). The CDR3 DNA sequence: TGTGCCACCAGCAGAGAAAGACAGGGGGCCAGTTCACCCCTCCACTTT. Encoded protein: CATSRERQGASSPLHF.

The chain uses TRBV10-1 and TRBJ2-7, with 9 bases aligning to TRBD2. Germline V gene lookup returns CDR1 WNHNN and CDR2 SYGVQD (reference sequence). After removal of 0 bases from V and 3 bases from J, the junction contained 6 bases not matched to a gene. This CDR3 has 16 amino acids. CDR3 sequence: CASSESLAGSSYEQYF. DNA of the CDR3: TGCGCCAGCAGTGAGTCTCTAGCGGGGTCGAGCTACGAGCAGTACTTC.

V and J are TRBV5-1 and TRBJ2-7; no clear D gene. This CDR3 spans 14 amino acids. Germline V lookup: CDR1 SGHRS, CDR2 YFSETQ. V was pared by 1 base and J by 3 bases, with 11 bases between. CDR3 sequence (DNA): TGCGCCAGCAGCTTGACACAGAGAAACTACGAGCAGTACTTC. The encoded protein is CASSLTQRNYEQYF.

This chain joins TRBV7-9 and TRBJ2-1; D is possibly TRBD1 (6 bases). The V end was cut by 8 bases, the J end by 6 bases, with 23 bases between. Germline CDR1 reads SEHNR; CDR2 reads FQNEAQ (reference sequence). CDR3 length: 16 residues. CDR3 in amino acids: CASATGMVTVGNEQFF. CDR3 nucleotides: TGTGCCAGCGCCACAGGGATGGTCACGGTGGGCAATGAGCAGTTCTTC.

In DNA form, the CDR3 reads TGTGCCACCGTAGGGGTCTCAGAAGCTTTCTTT. This gives the protein CATVGVSEAFF. The V gene is TRBV12-3 or TRBV12-4, the J gene TRBJ1-1; D possibly corresponds to TRBD1 (5 bases). Trimming took off 10 bases at V and 8 bases at J, with 14 bases between the two ends. CDR3 length: 11 amino acids.

The chain uses TRBV9 and TRBJ1-5; D uncertain. The CDR3 contains 15 residues. The V gene's germline CDR1 is SGDLS and CDR2 YYNGEE. Between the trimmed V and J ends, which lost 3 bases and 4 bases, there was a span of 14 bases. CDR3 coding DNA: TGTGCCAGCAGCGCCGGCGGTAGCATTAATCAGCCCCAGCATTTT. It translates to CASSAGGSINQPQHF.

This chain links TRBV28 with TRBJ2-3; tentatively, D is TRBD2 (6 bases). Germline assignment: CDR1 MDHEN and CDR2 SYDVKM. Trimming took off 0 bases at V and 1 base at J, with 11 bases between the two ends. The CDR3 has 16 residues. Here the CDR3 DNA reads TGTGCCAGCAGTTTATGGGGTAGCGGACGCACAGATACGCAGTATTTT. As protein: CASSLWGSGRTDTQYF.

J is TRBJ2-4 and V is TRBV30; TRBD1 is a possible D gene (5 bases). The CDR3 runs 13 residues. V lost 6 bases and J 2 bases, leaving 11 bases between the germline ends. Germline V gives CDR1 GTSNPN, CDR2 SVGIG (reference sequence). The CDR3 bases are TGTGCCTGCCAGGGTACGACCAAAAACATTCAGTACTTC. Protein sequence: CACQGTTKNIQYF.

This chain uses TRBV19 with TRBJ1-4; D is uncertain. Germline CDR1 and CDR2: LNHDA and SQIVND (reference sequence). The V end was cut by 4 bases, the J end by 0 bases, with 9 bases between. CDR3 length: 15 residues. CDR3 loop: CASSTSDATNEKLFF. The CDR3 DNA reads TGTGCCAGTAGTACCTCAGATGCAACTAATGAAAAACTGTTTTTT.

DNA for the CDR3: TGTGCCACCCGAGAGGACAGGTACACCGGGGAGCTGTTTTTT. This codes for CATREDRYTGELFF. The V call is TRBV24-1, the J call TRBJ2-2, with 7 bases matching TRBD1. Germline CDR1 and CDR2: KGHDR and SFDVKD. There are 14 residues in the CDR3. V shed 9 bases and J 3 bases; nucleotides not matched to a gene: 6.

The J gene is TRBJ2-3, the V gene TRBV24-1; D gene ambiguous. The length of the CDR3 is 17 residues. Deletions cut 3 bases from V and 0 bases from J, with 15 bases between. In germline, CDR1 is KGHDR, CDR2 SFDVKD. The CDR3 is CATSDGQGISSTDTQYF. The CDR3 coding sequence is TGTGCCACCAGTGATGGGCAAGGCATATCTAGCACAGATACGCAGTATTTT.

The chain is built from TRBV5-1 and TRBJ2-7; a possible D gene is TRBD2 (5 bases). CDR3 length: 17 amino acids. Germline CDR1 is SGHRS and CDR2 is YFSETQ. V was pared by 0 bases and J by 5 bases, with 21 bases between. The CDR3 spells CASSLVRSGLGKNEQYF. The DNA of the CDR3 is TGCGCCAGCAGCTTGGTGAGGAGCGGTCTAGGGAAGAACGAGCAGTACTTC.

The chain couples TRBV15 to TRBJ2-5; 9 bases agree with TRBD2. CDR1 and CDR2 (germline): LNHNV, YYDKDF (reference sequence). This CDR3 has 16 residues. With 0 bases clipped from V and 4 bases from J, the junction kept 6 bases outside the gene matches. The CDR3 DNA follows: TGTGCCACCAGCAGAGAAACCGTTAGCGGGGGAGAGACCCAGTACTTC. Residues: CATSRETVSGGETQYF.